The present T cell receptor (beta chain) was sequenced within a study of identical twins. General observations from the study: With beta out-of-frame sequences, excess sharing by twins was weaker. Reduced insertions were recorded for abundant cord blood beta clonotypes, with no such pattern in memory repertoires.

Via MiXCR, TCRdb re-called the 5' RACE reads, giving one row per CDR3 protein. This table holds about 570,000 distinct CDR3 sequences, nearly 10% found once. Germline CDR1 reads MNHEY; CDR2 reads SMNVEV (reference sequence). The length of the CDR3 is 16 residues. Trimming took 2 bases from V and 2 from J, leaving 16 bases between them. This clonotype has only a few counts. Its target is not known. This sample was shared with a second study, whose subject was yellow fever vaccine responses in identical twins.

The chain couples TRBV27 to TRBJ2-7; possibly TRBD2 for D (8 bases). Sequencing used PBMCs. The TCR was taken from a woman aged 18-30 years in good health. This chain's CDR3 is CASSLVISGTAYEQYF. DNA of the CDR3: TGTGCCAGCAGTTTAGTTATTAGCGGGACAGCCTACGAGCAGTACTTC.